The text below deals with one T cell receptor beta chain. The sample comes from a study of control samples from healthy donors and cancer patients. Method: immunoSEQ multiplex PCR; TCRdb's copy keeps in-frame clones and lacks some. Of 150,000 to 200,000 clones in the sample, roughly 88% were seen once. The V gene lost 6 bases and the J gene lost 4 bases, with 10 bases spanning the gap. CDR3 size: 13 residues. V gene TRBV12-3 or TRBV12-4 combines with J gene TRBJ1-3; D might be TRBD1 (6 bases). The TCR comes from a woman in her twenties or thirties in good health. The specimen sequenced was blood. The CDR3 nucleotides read TGTGCCAGCAGACAGGGTTCCGGAAACACCATATATTTT. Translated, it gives CASRQGSGNTIYF.